One and the same sample provided the 25 T cell receptor beta chains below, sequenced in a study of blood T cell repertoires in COVID-19. Only in-frame clones appear in the TCRdb table, and some are missing; sequencing was by immunoSEQ multiplex PCR. The table has more than 55,000 clones, over 65% seen once. Material: peripheral blood. The origin of the receptors is a man older than 75 with active or convalescent COVID-19.

The rearrangement uses TRBV3-1 (or the pseudogene TRBV3-2) and TRBJ2-2, with TRBD2 matching 11 bases. The CDR3 loop spans 15 amino acids. Per germline, CDR1 LGHDT and CDR2 YNNKEL (reference sequence). V was clipped by 4 bases and J by 5 bases; unmatched bases: 3. Written as DNA, the CDR3 is TGTGCCAGCAGCCTTATAGCGGGGGGGACCGGGGAGCTGTTTTTT. It encodes CASSLIAGGTGELFF.

This clone appeared a single time. CDR3 coding DNA: TGCGCCAGCAGCTTGCTCGCGGGAGTTGACACCGGGGAGCTGTTTTTT. As protein: CASSLLAGVDTGELFF. This chain connects TRBV5-1 to TRBJ2-2, with TRBD2 matching over 7 bases. The germline gives CDR1 SGHRS, CDR2 YFSETQ. V lost 1 base to trimming and J lost 3 bases; unmatched junction nucleotides: 6. The CDR3 loop spans 16 amino acids. The full variable domain, rest sourced from reference TRBV5-1 and TRBJ2-2, is KAGVTQTPRYLIKTRGQQVTLSCSPISGHRSVSWYQQTPGQGLQFLFEYFSETQRNKGNFPGRFSGRQFSNSRSEMNVSTLELGDSALYLCASSLLAGVDTGELFFGEGSRLTVL.

The chain carries TRBV5-1 and TRBJ1-6; TRBD1 matches at 9 bases. Germline values: CDR1 SGHRS, CDR2 YFSETQ. This CDR3 contains 14 residues. V gave up 4 bases and J gave up 8 bases; unmatched junction bases: 4. The DNA for the CDR3 is TGCGCCAGCAGCCAACAGGGGGCTGATTCACCCCTCCACTTT. It encodes CASSQQGADSPLHF.

V is TRBV12-3 or TRBV12-4 and J is TRBJ2-2, with 7 bases identical to TRBD1. The CDR3 loop spans 13 amino acids. With V trimmed by 5 bases and J by 6 bases, 3 bases remained unmatched. CDR3 protein: CASSGTVAGELFF. For the CDR3, the DNA is TGTGCCAGCAGTGGGACAGTGGCCGGGGAGCTGTTTTTT.

The chain couples TRBV18 to TRBJ2-7, with 9 bases fitting TRBD1. Trimming removed 3 bases from V and 5 bases from J; junction bases left unmatched: 11. The CDR3 loop spans 16 amino acids. Germline CDR1 is KGHSH and CDR2 is LQKENI. The CDR3 bases are TGTGCCAGCTCACCCCGACAGGGGGGAATTCTAAACGAGCAGTACTTC. Protein: CASSPRQGGILNEQYF.

The chain links TRBV19 to TRBJ2-2, with 7 bases lining up with TRBD2. Germline CDR1 reads LNHDA; CDR2 reads SQIVND (reference sequence). V trimming: 5 bases; J trimming: 7 bases; junction bases outside the gene matches: 10. This CDR3 has 15 residues. CDR3 in DNA: TGTGCCAGTAGTTCTCCGGGGGGTAGGGGCGGGGAGCTGTTTTTT. Its protein is CASSSPGGRGGELFF.

The J gene is TRBJ2-7, the V gene TRBV6-5; TRBD2 aligns across 7 bases. The CDR3 consists of 15 residues. Per germline, CDR1 MNHEY and CDR2 SVGAGI. V shed 0 bases and J 8 bases; nucleotides not matched to a gene: 10. The CDR3 bases are TGTGCCAGCAGTTACTCGAGTCGTGGGGGGGATAAGCAGTACTTC. Translating it yields CASSYSSRGGDKQYF.

The chain links TRBV6-2 or TRBV6-3 to TRBJ2-3; possible D gene TRBD2, 6 bases. V was clipped by 2 bases and J by 5 bases, with 11 bases between them. CDR3 length equals 14 residues. Germline-derived CDR1 and CDR2 are MNHEY and SVGEGT. This chain's CDR3 is CASSYIGSRDTQYF. CDR3 in DNA: TGTGCCAGCAGTTACATCGGGAGTCGAGATACGCAGTATTTT.

J is TRBJ1-5 and V is TRBV3-1 (or the pseudogene TRBV3-2); D may be TRBD1 (6 bases). CDR1 is LGHDT and CDR2 is YNNKEL in the germline V gene (reference sequence). The CDR3 extends over 15 amino acids. The V and J ends lost 3 bases and 6 bases respectively, with 15 bases between them. The CDR3 sequence: CASSQGGGAIQPQHF. CDR3 sequence (DNA): TGTGCCAGCAGCCAGGGAGGGGGGGCTATTCAGCCCCAGCATTTT.

This CDR3 reads CASSPETSRSKNIQYF. DNA of the CDR3: TGCGCCAGCAGCCCGGAGACTAGCAGGTCCAAAAACATTCAGTACTTC. The V gene is TRBV5-1, the J gene TRBJ2-4; TRBD2 agrees at 7 bases. The CDR3 length is 16 residues. V lost 4 bases and J lost 2; bases outside the gene matches: 9. Germline CDR1 is SGHRS and CDR2 is YFSETQ.

This chain joins TRBV9 and TRBJ1-4; tentatively, D is TRBD1 (5 bases). The CDR3 loop spans 16 amino acids. Deletions cut 4 bases from V and 6 bases from J, with 19 bases between. CDR1 SGDLS and CDR2 YYNGEE come from the germline V gene. Here the CDR3 reads CASSLTMAGGDEKLFF. The CDR3 nucleotides are TGTGCCAGCAGCCTCACAATGGCGGGGGGAGATGAAAAACTGTTTTTT.

The V gene is TRBV30, the J gene TRBJ2-7; a possible D gene is TRBD1 (5 bases). Trimming removed 2 bases at V and 5 bases at J, with 7 bases between. Germline values: CDR1 GTSNPN, CDR2 SVGIG (reference sequence). The CDR3 has 11 residues. CDR3 DNA: TGTGCCTGGAGTATACAGGACGAGCAGTACTTC. It codes for CAWSIQDEQYF.

Points on this clone: Additional DNA sequences in this sample encode the identical CDR3. The V gene is TRBV11-3, the J gene TRBJ2-7; 9 positions agree with TRBD2. Germline CDR1 reads SGHNT; CDR2 reads YENEEA. The CDR3 covers 15 residues. The V and J ends lost 5 bases and 4 bases, in that order; junction bases with no gene match: 9. DNA for the CDR3: TGTGCCAGCAGCCCCCGAGCGGGGGGTTCGTACGAGCAGTACTTC. Encoded protein: CASSPRAGGSYEQYF.

The chain links TRBV4-1 to TRBJ1-1; possible D gene TRBD1, 6 bases. The V and J ends lost 5 bases and 2 bases respectively, with 12 bases between them. The germline CDR1 and CDR2 sequences are MGHRA and YSYEKL. The CDR3 loop spans 14 amino acids. The CDR3 coding sequence is TGCGCCAGCAGCTCCTGGACAGTAAACACTGAAGCTTTCTTT. Protein product: CASSSWTVNTEAFF.

The chain employs TRBV18 and TRBJ2-5; TRBD2 matches at 11 bases. CDR3 length equals 15 residues. Germline loops: CDR1 KGHSH, CDR2 LQKENI. J was trimmed by 5 bases and V by 1 base; bases with no gene match: 3. The chain's CDR3 is CASSPLAGGLETQYF. The CDR3 DNA sequence: TGTGCCAGCTCACCACTAGCGGGAGGGTTGGAGACCCAGTACTTC.

The chain employs TRBV7-2 and TRBJ1-3, with unresolved D. The V end was cut by 5 bases, the J end by 0 bases, with 17 bases between. CDR3 size: 17 residues. Germline V gene lookup returns CDR1 SGHTA and CDR2 FQGNSA. CDR3 sequence: CASSGGGSIASGNTIYF. The CDR3, as DNA: TGTGCCAGCAGCGGAGGAGGGTCAATTGCCTCTGGAAACACCATATATTTT.

The chain's CDR3 is CASLRSGANVLTF. CDR3 coding DNA: TGTGCCAGCCTCCGTTCCGGGGCCAACGTCCTGACTTTC. The chain recombines TRBV25-1 with TRBJ2-6; D is unclear. The CDR3 contains 13 residues. Trimming shortened V by 8 bases and J by 4 bases, and 9 bases separated the two germline ends. CDR1 MGHDK and CDR2 SYGVNS come from the germline V gene.

The rearrangement joins TRBV6-5 to TRBJ2-5, with 10 positions matching TRBD2. V trimming: 7 bases; J trimming: 5 bases; junction bases outside the gene matches: 7. Germline V gene data show CDR1 as MNHEY and CDR2 as SVGAGI. This CDR3 has 14 residues. Here the CDR3 DNA reads TGTGCCAGCAAAAAAGCGGGGGGGCCGGAGACCCAGTACTTC. Protein product: CASKKAGGPETQYF.

Comments on this clone: Different DNA sequences within this sample yield the same CDR3. This chain uses TRBV7-9 with TRBJ1-1; D gene unclear. CDR3 length: 11 residues. The V gene lost 2 bases and the J gene lost 6 bases, with 4 bases spanning the gap. Germline CDR1 and CDR2: SEHNR and FQNEAQ (reference sequence). CDR3: CASSLLSEAFF. DNA of the CDR3: TGTGCCAGCAGCTTACTCTCTGAAGCTTTCTTT. Looking up the rest from reference TRBV7-9 and TRBJ1-1 gives the full variable domain: DTGVSQNPRHKITKRGQNVTFRCDPISEHNRLYWYRQTLGQGPEFLTYFQNEAQLEKSRLLSDRFSAERPKGSFSTLEIQRTEQGDSAMYLCASSLLSEAFFGQGTRLTVV.

The chain joins TRBV9 to TRBJ2-1; tentative D call: TRBD1 (6 bases). Trimming removed 4 bases from V and 4 bases from J, with 15 bases in between. CDR3 length equals 15 residues. The germline gives CDR1 SGDLS, CDR2 YYNGEE. The CDR3 spells CASSPTGSWYNEQFF. The CDR3 DNA follows: TGTGCCAGCAGCCCGACAGGCTCGTGGTACAATGAGCAGTTCTTC.

The chain couples TRBV19 to TRBJ2-5; the D is unclear. This CDR3 is built from 12 residues. V was pared by 6 bases and J by 5 bases, with 10 bases between. In germline, CDR1 is LNHDA, CDR2 SQIVND (reference sequence). The CDR3 bases are TGTGCCAGTAGCCCCGGGTCGGAGACCCAGTACTTC. Translation gives CASSPGSETQYF.

This clone turned up a few times. The chain uses TRBV7-6 and TRBJ2-1, with 8 bases matching TRBD1. The CDR3 spans 17 residues. The V and J ends lost 5 bases and 5 bases, in that order; junction bases with no gene match: 14. The germline V gene encodes CDR1 SGHVS and CDR2 FNYEAQ. CDR3 sequence: CASSPTPGGAGNNEQFF. The CDR3, as DNA: TGTGCCAGCAGCCCAACACCAGGGGGCGCGGGCAACAATGAGCAGTTCTTC.

The rearrangement uses TRBV12-3 or TRBV12-4 and TRBJ1-1; no definite D call. The CDR3 contains 10 residues. The germline V and J ends were trimmed by 8 bases and 7 bases, with 8 bases remaining between them. CDR3 coding DNA: TGTGCCAGCGGGAGGAGTGAAGCTTTCTTT. Translation: CASGRSEAFF.

V and J are TRBV6-5 and TRBJ1-5; D perhaps matches TRBD1 (6 bases). The germline V gene encodes CDR1 MNHEY and CDR2 SVGAGI. The V gene lost 2 bases and the J gene lost 6 bases, with 14 bases spanning the gap. The CDR3 contains 15 residues. CDR3 sequence (DNA): TGTGCCAGCAGTTACGAAGGGGGAGTAGGTCAGCCCCAGCATTTT. It specifies CASSYEGGVGQPQHF.

This clone has only one observation. DNA of the CDR3: TGTGCCAGCAGTTCCCCCTGGGCTAGCACAGATACGCAGTATTTT. This gives the protein CASSSPWASTDTQYF. This chain links TRBV27 with TRBJ2-3; D not resolved. The CDR3 has 15 amino acids. Germline V lookup: CDR1 MNHEY, CDR2 SMNVEV (reference sequence). Trimming removed 4 bases at V and 0 bases at J, with 11 bases between.